This T cell receptor beta chain was retrieved from a study of shared clonotypes between healthy human individuals. Free of recent acute infections or vaccinations, the donors were healthy HIV-negative adults. The CDR3 runs to 15 residues. Germline V gene lookup returns CDR1 MNHEY and CDR2 SVGAGI. Losses at the gene ends were 3 bases for V and 3 bases for J; bases not matched to a gene: 8. Every subset had its genomic DNA shared out evenly among several immunoSEQ plates. Generated by immunoSEQ multiplex PCR, the TCRdb table keeps only in-frame clones and is missing some. The sample has roughly 680,000 clones; roughly two thirds are singletons.

The chain uses TRBV6-5 and TRBJ2-7, with 7 bases matching TRBD2. The clonotype was recovered from a woman aged 25 to 39 in good health. Sequencing was done on a sample of memory CD4+ T cells sorted from blood. Described subset: CD45RA-negative fraction. This CDR3 is CASSYYAGVDYEQYF. The DNA for the CDR3 is TGTGCCAGCAGTTATTACGCGGGAGTGGACTACGAGCAGTACTTC.